This section outlines one TCR beta chain sequence together with its context. One end of the junction is discordant with germline, which a read error may explain. The data derive from a study of blood T cell repertoires in COVID-19. On the study more broadly: T cells, B-cell-depleted T cells, or PBMCs supplied cDNA or gDNA.

Germline V gene lookup returns CDR1 MNHEY and CDR2 SMNVEV (reference sequence). The CDR3 extends over 14 amino acids. Produced via immunoSEQ multiplex PCR; TCRdb's table is partial and in-frame only. The repertoire holds 250,000 to 350,000 clones, with 70% to 90% as singletons. Donors in Cohort 3 who had recovered were those with two negative PCRs, healthcare professional clearance, or resolution of their symptoms. This rearrangement joins TRBV27 to TRBJ1-2; 7 nucleotides align to TRBD1. The sample was PBMCs or T cells enriched from blood (not recorded which). The receptor was derived from a woman aged 40 to 50 who had recovered from COVID-19. This CDR3 is CACSSWGQNYGYTF. DNA for the CDR3: TGTGCCTGCAGTTCCTGGGGACAGAACTATGGCTACACCTTC.